The T cell receptor beta chain described here comes from a study of beta chain features in type 1 diabetes (dated by TCRdb to 2016 to 2019). Study-level background: No differences in mean age, gender distribution, total cell number or subset yield were found between patients and healthy donors. Regulatory and stem cell-like memory subsets were obtained from only 8 patients and about eight healthy donors, while naive and central memory subsets were obtained from all 30 or so donors. The study compared the TCRB repertoires of sorted circulating CD4+ T cell subsets in recently diagnosed type 1 diabetes patients with those in matched healthy donors. A total of some 100,000,000 sorted cells were examined across all samples, and a strong correlation was observed between cell number per subset and RNA yield.

From each donor, a single peripheral blood sample of about 100 mL on average was drawn into heparinised tubes. Using a panel that included CD45RO, CCR7, CD25, CD127, CD95 and CD27, naive, central memory, regulatory and stem cell-like memory CD4+ T cells were sorted on a BD FACSAria II. Purity was above 95% for every sorted population. PBMCs were separated immediately by Lymphoprep density gradient centrifugation and were stained directly, without being cultured. So that batch effects would be minimized, each experiment stained and sorted samples in pairs, pairing one healthy donor with one patient. What the work shows at the level of the full study, not this receptor alone: Shorter templates might have been favored by PCR, but patient and control samples were amplified and corrected together, so both groups would have been affected equally by any skew. Sequencing cDNA rather than genomic DNA could over-represent highly expressing activated cells, although activation and CD3 levels did not differ between groups. At VDJ recombination sites, type 1 diabetes patients had fewer insertions and more deleted nucleotides, which implies abnormalities in thymic rearrangement. Only small numbers of individuals were included in the HLA sub-analyses, which left unresolved whether HLA type had any influence on TCRB rearrangement. In all four CD4+ subsets, TCRB CDR3 length was moderately but significantly shorter in type 1 diabetes patients. Naive, central memory and regulatory TCRB repertoires appeared to be more similar among patients than among healthy donors.

This clone was seen a handful of times. No cognate antigen has been identified for it. The record has no base qualities; no much larger clone is one base away. The entire amount of isolated RNA was reverse transcribed using the High Capacity cDNA Reverse Transcription Kit, so the sequenced TCRB transcripts were expressed ones. Deep immunoSEQ sequencing was performed on naive, central memory and regulatory T cell samples, with an average of around 3.4 million total reads per sample. Sorted cells were lysed in RLT buffer and RNA was extracted with DNase-treated RNeasy Micro or Mini kits, depending on cell number. Each cell subset was processed separately to prevent cross-contamination, with patient and healthy donor samples processed together. The immunoSEQ multiplex PCR was used to amplify TCRB sequences from cDNA, yielding 87-bp fragments that span the CDR3 region. Sequencing of the amplicons was performed on the Illumina HiSeq platform. The authors' analysis ran thus. Synthetic template baselines were used to correct PCR bias computationally, reads within Hamming distance 2 were collapsed together, and singletons that could not be merged were discarded. Reads were aligned against IMGT to assign V, D and J genes, CDR3 length and insertions or deletions at six rearrangement sites. Within each subset, clonotype counts were normalized to sorted cell number, after which true diversity and Gini coefficients were computed with the tcR R package. The overlap coefficient, calculated on TCRB nucleotide sequences, was used to measure repertoire sharing. TCRdb limited this immuneACCESS table to in-frame rearrangements with V and J called. A share of clones is missing; checked studies link under half to unresolved V genes, and the rest is unexplained. That table furnishes V, J and clone size, whereas the DNA furnished D and trimming. The sample has roughly 300,000 clones on record, roughly a tenth of them singletons. The ten largest clones represent 1% of the sample.

The sequence came from a man aged 25-45 years with type 1 diabetes. Sample: central memory CD4+ T cells from blood.

For the CDR3, the sequence is CASTPGVNTGELFF. The DNA is TGTGCCAGCACCCCGGGCGTCAACACCGGGGAGCTGTTTTTT. The rearranged chain carries TRBV25-1 and TRBJ2-2; the D gene cannot be resolved reliably. The CDR3 has 14 amino acids, counting the end cysteine and phenylalanine. Only CDR3 DNA is held: 42 bases, read in frame from base 1. A distance of 11 bases separates the germline ends of V and J, which lose 7 bases and 2 bases respectively. From the germline V gene, CDR1 is MGHDK and CDR2 is SYGVNS.